One sample yielded the 20 T cell receptor beta chains listed below, sequenced in a study of lymphopenia after photon versus proton radiotherapy. Here immunoSEQ multiplex PCR was the method, and the copy in TCRdb shows in-frame clones only, minus some. The data hold around 150,000 clones, with 75% to 90% observed a single time. The sample here was peripheral blood, taken from a patient treated with photon-based radiotherapy. These receptors originate from a man aged 50 or older with gastric cancer.

The chain combines TRBV7-2 with TRBJ1-1; 7 bases agree with TRBD1. After removal of 5 bases from V and 0 bases from J, the junction contained 9 bases not matched to a gene. The CDR3 covers 16 residues. The germline CDR1 and CDR2 sequences are SGHTA and FQGNSA. The DNA of the CDR3 is TGTGCCAGCAGCCCGAGAGGGGGACAGCTGAACACTGAAGCTTTCTTT. Translated, it gives CASSPRGGQLNTEAFF.

The J gene is TRBJ1-2, the V gene TRBV10-3; D is possibly TRBD1 (6 bases). Between the trimmed V and J ends, which lost 3 bases and 3 bases, there was a span of 14 bases. The CDR3 loop spans 15 amino acids. Germline-derived CDR1 and CDR2 are ENHRY and SYGVKD. The CDR3 protein is CAISDTGSVDYGYTF. The DNA of the CDR3 is TGTGCCATCAGTGATACAGGGTCGGTGGACTATGGCTACACCTTC.

V is TRBV10-2 and J is TRBJ1-1; D is uncertain. Germline lookup yields CDR1 WSHSY and CDR2 SAAADI. There are 14 residues in the CDR3. V was clipped by 3 bases and J by 2 bases, with 10 bases between them. The CDR3 sequence: CASSDPGLNTEAFF. CDR3 coding DNA: TGCGCCAGCAGTGATCCCGGACTTAACACTGAAGCTTTCTTT.

This chain uses TRBV11-2 with TRBJ2-5; D perhaps matches TRBD1 (5 bases). Germline assignment: CDR1 SGHAT and CDR2 FQNNGV. The V gene lost 3 bases and the J gene lost 5 bases, with 13 bases spanning the gap. The CDR3 is 14 residues long. The CDR3 nucleotides read TGTGCCAGCAGCTTGGTCCAGGGTTGGGAGACCCAGTACTTC. It specifies CASSLVQGWETQYF.

This chain uses TRBV19 with TRBJ1-1; D not certain. V was trimmed by 4 bases and J by 0 bases, leaving 12 bases between them. The CDR3 has 15 amino acids. Germline values: CDR1 LNHDA, CDR2 SQIVND (reference sequence). CDR3 nucleotide sequence: TGTGCCAGTAGTACCGGACGGGATTTGAACACTGAAGCTTTCTTT. Amino acid sequence: CASSTGRDLNTEAFF.

The CDR3 here is CASSLGLAGGGTGELFF. DNA for the CDR3: TGTGCCAGCAGCTTAGGTCTAGCGGGAGGTGGGACCGGGGAGCTGTTTTTT. The chain recombines TRBV7-2 with TRBJ2-2; TRBD2 aligns across 11 bases. The J segment lost 5 bases and the V segment lost 1 base, leaving 6 bases of the junction unmatched. The CDR3 extends over 17 amino acids. Germline-derived CDR1 and CDR2 are SGHTA and FQGNSA.

V is TRBV2 and J is TRBJ1-4, with D maybe TRBD1 (6 bases). Germline V lookup: CDR1 SNHLY, CDR2 FYNNEI. CDR3 length: 14 amino acids. Trimming stripped 5 bases from V and 5 bases from J, with 12 bases between. The CDR3 bases are TGTGCCAGCAGTTATTACAGGGAGAATGAAAAACTGTTTTTT. The encoded protein is CASSYYRENEKLFF.

This chain joins TRBV7-2 and TRBJ1-1; D is uncertain. Germline CDR1 is SGHTA and CDR2 is FQGNSA. The V gene lost 1 base and the J gene lost 2 bases, with 5 bases spanning the gap. The CDR3 runs to 13 residues. CDR3 in amino acids: CASSLDHNTEAFF. The CDR3 DNA reads as TGTGCCAGCAGCTTAGACCACAACACTGAAGCTTTCTTT.

The rearrangement links TRBV30 to TRBJ2-7, with D perhaps TRBD1 (5 bases). This CDR3 contains 9 residues. V was shortened by 7 bases and J by 10 bases, with 11 bases between the two germline ends. CDR1 and CDR2 (germline): GTSNPN, SVGIG (reference sequence). This CDR3 is CASREFQYF. The CDR3 region has the DNA TGTGCCTCCAGGGAATTTCAGTACTTC.

The chain joins TRBV6-4 to TRBJ2-2, with D perhaps TRBD1 or TRBD2 (5 bases each). CDR1 is MRHNA and CDR2 is SNTAGT in the germline V gene. The CDR3 is 14 residues long. Trimming shortened V by 3 bases and J by 5 bases, and 10 bases separated the two germline ends. CDR3 sequence (DNA): TGTGCCAGCAGTGAATCATGGGGGACCGGGGAGCTGTTTTTT. Amino acids: CASSESWGTGELFF.

The rearrangement links TRBV7-2 to TRBJ2-7; D is possibly TRBD2 (7 bases). This CDR3 has 14 residues. CDR1 SGHTA and CDR2 FQGNSA come from the germline V gene. Trimming shortened V by 6 bases and J by 0 bases, and 12 bases separated the two germline ends. The CDR3 is CASRGGRTSYEQYF. As DNA, the CDR3 is TGTGCCAGCAGGGGGGGGCGCACCTCCTACGAGCAGTACTTC.

The rearrangement uses TRBV21-1 and TRBJ1-5; the table's D call, TRBD1, was not checked against the DNA. TRBV21-1 is deemed a pseudogene. The CDR3 is made up of 18 amino acids. The CDR3 here is CASSPAPPRSRVHQPQHF. Written as DNA, the CDR3 is TGTGCCAGCTCACCCGCCCCCCCGAGGAGCAGGGTCCATCAGCCCCAGCATTTT.

The gene calls are TRBV18 and TRBJ2-3, with D tentatively TRBD2 (6 bases). Germline V lookup: CDR1 KGHSH, CDR2 LQKENI. V lost 3 bases and J 1 base, leaving 14 bases between the germline ends. The CDR3 runs to 16 residues. This CDR3 reads CASSPARESGTDTQYF. In DNA, the CDR3 is TGTGCCAGCTCACCGGCTCGGGAGTCAGGCACAGATACGCAGTATTTT. The entire variable domain, with the rest obtained from reference TRBV18 and TRBJ2-3, is as follows: NAGVMQNPRHLVRRRGQEARLRCSPMKGHSHVYWYRQLPEEGLKFMVYLQKENIIDESGMPKERFSAEFPKEGPSILRIQQVVRGDSAAYFCASSPARESGTDTQYFGPGTRLTVL.

The chain is built from TRBV4-3 and TRBJ2-1; a possible D gene is TRBD2 (6 bases). The ends were cut back, 1 base at V and 8 bases at J, with 9 bases in the middle. The CDR3 sequence is 13 residues long. Germline-derived CDR1 and CDR2 are LGHNA and YSLEER. Here the CDR3 reads CASSQGLVYEQFF. Written as DNA, the CDR3 is TGCGCCAGCAGCCAAGGACTAGTCTATGAGCAGTTCTTC.

This clone was seen only once. The chain couples TRBV29-1 to TRBJ1-2; 7 positions agree with TRBD1. CDR3 length: 11 amino acids. Germline CDR1 reads SQVTM; CDR2 reads ANQGSEA. V was clipped by 3 bases and J by 13 bases; unmatched bases: 8. The chain's CDR3 is CSVDPAGGGTF. The CDR3 DNA reads TGCAGCGTTGATCCGGCAGGGGGTGGCACCTTC. Looking up the rest from reference TRBV29-1 and TRBJ1-2 gives the full variable domain: SAVISQKPSRDICQRGTSLTIQCQVDSQVTMMFWYRQQPGQSLTLIATANQGSEATYESGFVIDKFPISRPNLTFSTLTVSNMSPEDSSIYLCSVDPAGGGTFGSGTRLTVV.

This chain's CDR3 is CASSYGAGSNEKLFF. In DNA form, the CDR3 reads TGTGCCAGCAGTTACGGGGCAGGCAGTAATGAAAAACTGTTTTTT. This chain joins TRBV6-5 and TRBJ1-4, with D perhaps TRBD1 (5 bases). Germline CDR1 reads MNHEY; CDR2 reads SVGAGI. V lost 2 bases and J 4 bases, leaving 11 bases between the germline ends. The length of the CDR3 is 15 residues.

This clone was counted a single time. The chain uses TRBV9 and TRBJ2-7, with D perhaps TRBD1 (5 bases). V gave up 0 bases and J gave up 2 bases, with 9 bases separating them. CDR3 length equals 14 residues. Looked up from germline, CDR1 is SGDLS and CDR2 is YYNGEE. CDR3: CASSVGQSTYEQYF. As DNA, the CDR3 is TGTGCCAGCAGCGTAGGACAGTCAACCTACGAGCAGTACTTC.

V usage is TRBV5-1 and J usage is TRBJ2-7, with 7 bases that match TRBD1. This CDR3 region has 14 residues. The V segment lost 5 bases and the J segment 0 bases; nucleotides outside the gene matches: 5. Germline V CDR1 and CDR2: SGHRS, YFSETQ. The CDR3 DNA reads TGCGCCAGCAGAGGACAGGTGACCTCCTACGAGCAGTACTTC. Translating it yields CASRGQVTSYEQYF.

The V call is TRBV9, the J call TRBJ2-5; tentative D call: TRBD2 (6 bases). The germline gives CDR1 SGDLS, CDR2 YYNGEE. Trimming removed 0 bases from V and 2 bases from J, with 8 bases in between. This CDR3 comprises 14 residues. In DNA form, the CDR3 reads TGTGCCAGCAGCGTAGACGGGAGTCAAGAGACCCAGTACTTC. This encodes CASSVDGSQETQYF.

The chain combines TRBV30 with TRBJ2-1; no definite D call. CDR1 GTSNPN and CDR2 SVGIG come from the germline V gene (reference sequence). Deletions cut 0 bases from V and 9 bases from J, with 15 bases between. The CDR3 is 14 residues long. This chain's CDR3 is CAWSVHTSASEQFF. Written as DNA, the CDR3 is TGTGCCTGGAGTGTACACACTTCGGCCTCTGAGCAGTTCTTC.